The 9 T cell receptor beta chains presented below share a single source sample, sequenced in a study of preoperative IRX-2 immunotherapy in early breast cancer. Here immunoSEQ multiplex PCR was the method, and the copy in TCRdb shows in-frame clones only, minus some. Here the sample spans approximately 11,000 clones, roughly 80% being singletons. Described treatment: preoperative locoregional IRX-2 cytokine immunotherapy. Sequences were derived from lymph node tissue, sampled before IRX-2 immunotherapy. The source is a human donor with breast cancer.

Here the CDR3 reads CASSSFDSQETQYF. The DNA for the CDR3 is TGTGCCAGCAGCTCCTTTGACAGCCAAGAGACCCAGTACTTC. The chain joins TRBV7-4 to TRBJ2-5, with D possibly matching TRBD1 (5 bases). From germline, CDR1 is SGHVT and CDR2 SQSDAQ. Trimming pared 4 bases from V and 1 base from J, leaving 10 bases between. CDR3 length: 14 amino acids.

The gene calls are TRBV29-1 and TRBJ1-3, with a weak D call TRBD1 (5 bases). The CDR3 contains 14 residues. Germline CDR1 reads SQVTM; CDR2 reads ANQGSEA. V shed 6 bases and J shed 0 bases, with 12 bases lying between them. The CDR3 loop reads CSVQAGSSGNTIYF. Here the CDR3 DNA reads TGCAGCGTCCAGGCAGGGTCCTCTGGAAACACCATATATTTT.

This chain links TRBV29-1 with TRBJ1-1; D is unresolved. In germline, CDR1 is SQVTM, CDR2 ANQGSEA. The CDR3 spans 14 residues. V lost 0 bases, J lost 1 base, and 9 bases lay in between. CDR3 sequence: CSVEDTVPNTEAFF. The CDR3, as DNA: TGCAGCGTTGAAGATACAGTGCCGAACACTGAAGCTTTCTTT.

This clone appeared a single time. The V gene is TRBV19, the J gene TRBJ2-7; D may be TRBD1 (6 bases). V dropped 8 bases and J dropped 2 bases, with 13 bases sitting between them. The CDR3 covers 13 residues. Germline CDR1 and CDR2: LNHDA and SQIVND (reference sequence). CDR3 nucleotide sequence: TGTGCCAGTCTATGGACAGAGACCTACGAGCAGTACTTC. It yields the protein CASLWTETYEQYF.

The V call is TRBV11-3, the J call TRBJ2-7, with 7 bases matching TRBD2. There are 14 residues in the CDR3. V trimming: 2 bases; J trimming: 4 bases; junction bases outside the gene matches: 5. Germline CDR1 and CDR2: SGHNT and YENEEA. In DNA form, the CDR3 reads TGTGCCAGCAGCTTATCGGGGGGTTGGTACGAGCAGTACTTC. Residues: CASSLSGGWYEQYF.

The chain is built from TRBV7-1 and TRBJ1-1; D is undetermined. TRBV7-1 is assigned to the ORF class and has an uncertain function. There are 13 residues in the CDR3. The ends were cut back, 3 bases at V and 0 bases at J, with 5 bases in the middle. The chain's CDR3 is CASSSRLNTEAFF. DNA of the CDR3: TGTGCCAGCAGCTCCAGATTGAACACTGAAGCTTTCTTT.

CDR3 coding DNA: TGTGCCAGCATCGGGACTTCGTCCTACGAGCAGTACTTC. This encodes CASIGTSSYEQYF. The chain recombines TRBV6-8 with TRBJ2-7; D possibly corresponds to TRBD2 (6 bases). Trimming removed 7 bases at V and 1 base at J, with 11 bases between. The length of the CDR3 is 13 residues. The germline V gene has CDR1 MNHGY and CDR2 SAAAGT.

On this clone: Compared with germline, one end of the junction differs, possibly owing to a read error. The chain has TRBV30 and TRBJ1-2, with D tentatively TRBD1 (6 bases). CDR1 and CDR2 from the germline V gene are GTSNPN and SVGIG (reference sequence). There are 16 residues in the CDR3. The CDR3 is CAWSLRTSRGFYGYTF. The CDR3 DNA is TGTGCCTGGAGTTTAAGGACCTCCAGGGGATTTTATGGTTACACCTTC.

V is TRBV6-8 and J is TRBJ1-5, with D hard to call. V shed 7 bases and J shed 2 bases, with 9 bases lying between them. Germline lookup yields CDR1 MNHGY and CDR2 SAAAGT. The CDR3 totals 13 residues. CDR3 sequence reads: CASTERGNQPQHF. The CDR3 DNA reads as TGTGCCAGCACCGAAAGAGGCAATCAGCCCCAGCATTTT.